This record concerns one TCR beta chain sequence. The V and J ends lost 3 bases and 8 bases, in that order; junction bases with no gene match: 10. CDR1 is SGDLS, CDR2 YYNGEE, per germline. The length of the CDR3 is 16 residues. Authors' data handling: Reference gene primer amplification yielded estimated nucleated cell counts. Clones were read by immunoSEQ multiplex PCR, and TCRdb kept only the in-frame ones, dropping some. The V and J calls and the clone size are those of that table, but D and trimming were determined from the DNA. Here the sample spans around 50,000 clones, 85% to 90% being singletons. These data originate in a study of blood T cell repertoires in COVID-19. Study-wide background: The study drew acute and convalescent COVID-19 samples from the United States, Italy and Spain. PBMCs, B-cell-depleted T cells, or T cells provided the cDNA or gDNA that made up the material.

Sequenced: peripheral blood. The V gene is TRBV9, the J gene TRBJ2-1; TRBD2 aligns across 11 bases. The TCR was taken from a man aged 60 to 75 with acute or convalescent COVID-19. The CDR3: CASSDPTLAGGDEQFF. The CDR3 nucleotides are TGTGCCAGCAGCGACCCCACGCTAGCGGGAGGTGATGAGCAGTTCTTC.